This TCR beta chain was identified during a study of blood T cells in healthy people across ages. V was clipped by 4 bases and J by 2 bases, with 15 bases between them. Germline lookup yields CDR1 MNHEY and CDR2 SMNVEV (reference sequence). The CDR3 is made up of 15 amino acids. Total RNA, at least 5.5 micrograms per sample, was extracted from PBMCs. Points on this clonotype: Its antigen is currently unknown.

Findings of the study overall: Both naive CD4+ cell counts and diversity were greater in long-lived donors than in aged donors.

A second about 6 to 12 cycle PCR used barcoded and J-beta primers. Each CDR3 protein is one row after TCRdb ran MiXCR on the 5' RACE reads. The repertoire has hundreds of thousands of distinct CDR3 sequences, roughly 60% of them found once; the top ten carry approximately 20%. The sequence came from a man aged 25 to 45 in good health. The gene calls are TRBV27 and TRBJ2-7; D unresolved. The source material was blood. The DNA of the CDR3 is TGTGCCAGCAGTTCTGTCACAGAAAGACCCTACGAGCAGTACTTC. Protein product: CASSSVTERPYEQYF.